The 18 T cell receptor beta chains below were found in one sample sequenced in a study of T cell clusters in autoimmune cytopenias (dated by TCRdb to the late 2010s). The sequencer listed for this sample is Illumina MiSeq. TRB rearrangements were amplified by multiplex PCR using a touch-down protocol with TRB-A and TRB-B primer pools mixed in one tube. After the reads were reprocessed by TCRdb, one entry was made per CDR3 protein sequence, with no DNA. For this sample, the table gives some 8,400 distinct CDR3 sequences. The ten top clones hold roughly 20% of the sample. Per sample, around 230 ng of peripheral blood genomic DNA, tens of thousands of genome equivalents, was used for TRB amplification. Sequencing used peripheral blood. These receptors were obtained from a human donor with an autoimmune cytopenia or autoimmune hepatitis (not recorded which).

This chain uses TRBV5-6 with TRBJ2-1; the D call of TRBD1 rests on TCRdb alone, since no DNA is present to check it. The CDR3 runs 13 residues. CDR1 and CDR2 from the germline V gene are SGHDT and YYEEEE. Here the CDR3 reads CASSRQQYNEQFF.

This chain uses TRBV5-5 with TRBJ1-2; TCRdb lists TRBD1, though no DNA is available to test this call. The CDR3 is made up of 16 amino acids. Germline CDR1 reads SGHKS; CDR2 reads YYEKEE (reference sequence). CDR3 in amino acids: CASSPARDSLNYGYTF.

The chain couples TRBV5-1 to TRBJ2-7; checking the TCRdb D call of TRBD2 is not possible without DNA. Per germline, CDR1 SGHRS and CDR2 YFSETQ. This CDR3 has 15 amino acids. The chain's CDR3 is CASSLTSGLLYEQYF.

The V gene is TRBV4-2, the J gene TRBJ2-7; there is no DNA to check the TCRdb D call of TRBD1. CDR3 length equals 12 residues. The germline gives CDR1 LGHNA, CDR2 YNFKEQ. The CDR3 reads CASSRTDYEQYF.

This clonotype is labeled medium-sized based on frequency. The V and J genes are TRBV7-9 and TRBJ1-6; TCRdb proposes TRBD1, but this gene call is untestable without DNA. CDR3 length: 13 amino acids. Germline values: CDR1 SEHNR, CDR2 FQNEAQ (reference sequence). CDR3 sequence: CASTGQENSPLHF.

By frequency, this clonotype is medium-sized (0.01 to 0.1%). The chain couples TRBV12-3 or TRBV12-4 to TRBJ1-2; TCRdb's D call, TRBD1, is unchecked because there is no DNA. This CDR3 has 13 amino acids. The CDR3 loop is CASRTTGRDGYTF.

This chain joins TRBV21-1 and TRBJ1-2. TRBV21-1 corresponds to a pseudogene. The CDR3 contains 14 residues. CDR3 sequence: CASSKGQGWDGYTF.

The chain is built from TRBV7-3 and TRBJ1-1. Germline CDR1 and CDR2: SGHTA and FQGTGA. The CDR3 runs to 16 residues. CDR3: CASAMGEGRVNTEAFF.

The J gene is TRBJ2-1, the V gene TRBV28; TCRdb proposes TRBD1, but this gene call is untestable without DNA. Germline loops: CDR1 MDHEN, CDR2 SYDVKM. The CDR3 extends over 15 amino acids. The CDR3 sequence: CASSFDGAAYNEQFF.

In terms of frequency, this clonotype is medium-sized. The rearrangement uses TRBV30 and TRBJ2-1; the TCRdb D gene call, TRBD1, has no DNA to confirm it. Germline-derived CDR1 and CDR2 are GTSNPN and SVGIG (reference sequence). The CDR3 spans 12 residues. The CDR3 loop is CAWSPQELEQFF.

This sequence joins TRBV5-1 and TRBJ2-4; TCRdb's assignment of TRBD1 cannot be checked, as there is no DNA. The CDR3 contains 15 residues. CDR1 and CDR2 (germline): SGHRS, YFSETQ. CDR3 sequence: CASRSRAGPENIQYF.

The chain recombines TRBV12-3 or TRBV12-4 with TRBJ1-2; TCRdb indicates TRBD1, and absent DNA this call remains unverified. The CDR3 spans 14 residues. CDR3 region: CASTAGQGRDGYTF.

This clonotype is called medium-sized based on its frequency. The CDR3: CSARFQGENPEQYF. This sequence joins TRBV20-1 and TRBJ2-7; TCRdb designates TRBD1, a call that cannot be tested without DNA. The V gene's germline CDR1 is DFQATT and CDR2 SNEGSKA (reference sequence). The CDR3 loop spans 14 amino acids.

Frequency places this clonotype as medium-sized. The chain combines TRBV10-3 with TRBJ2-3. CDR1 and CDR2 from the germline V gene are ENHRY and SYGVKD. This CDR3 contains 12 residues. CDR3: CAISEYTDTQYF.

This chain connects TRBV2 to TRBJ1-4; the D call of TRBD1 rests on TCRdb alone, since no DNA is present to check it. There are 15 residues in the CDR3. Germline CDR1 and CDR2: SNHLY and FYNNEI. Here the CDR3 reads CASSEGQGSGEKLFF.

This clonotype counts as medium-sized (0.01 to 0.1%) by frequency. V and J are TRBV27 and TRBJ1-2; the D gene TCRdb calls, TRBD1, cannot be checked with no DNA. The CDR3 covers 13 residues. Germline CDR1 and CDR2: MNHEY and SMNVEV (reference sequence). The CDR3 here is CATKSRQGGGYTF.

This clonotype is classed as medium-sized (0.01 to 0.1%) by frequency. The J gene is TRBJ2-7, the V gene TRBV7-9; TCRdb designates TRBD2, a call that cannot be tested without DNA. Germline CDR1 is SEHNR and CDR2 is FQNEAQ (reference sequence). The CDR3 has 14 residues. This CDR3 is CASIASGMDSEQYF. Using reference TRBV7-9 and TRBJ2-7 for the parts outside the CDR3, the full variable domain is DTGVSQNPRHKITKRGQNVTFRCDPISEHNRLYWYRQTLGQGPEFLTYFQNEAQLEKSRLLSDRFSAERPKGSFSTLEIQRTEQGDSAMYLCASIASGMDSEQYFGPGTRLTVT.

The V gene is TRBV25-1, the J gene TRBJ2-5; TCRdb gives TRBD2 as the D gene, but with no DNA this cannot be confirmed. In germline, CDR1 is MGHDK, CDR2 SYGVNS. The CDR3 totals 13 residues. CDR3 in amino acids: CVSGYAATETQYF.